This T cell receptor (beta chain) is drawn from a study of response to subunit inactivated influenza vaccine. Study outcomes and limitations: T cells newly recruited by each seasonal influenza vaccination are few, the authors suggested.

This clonotype was detected only a few times. Its antigen is undetermined. The CDR3 runs 14 residues. Trimming removed 1 base at V and 4 bases at J, with 9 bases between. CDR1 is SGHRS, CDR2 YFSETQ, per germline. Each CDR3 protein gets one entry after TCRdb re-called the RT-PCR reads with MiXCR. The sample consists of roughly 700,000 distinct CDR3 sequences, 11% to 15% of them appearing once. The sample here was PBMCs from blood, taken roughly 15 days before vaccination. The clonotype originates from a man aged 45-60 years who received an inactivated influenza vaccine. V is TRBV5-1 and J is TRBJ2-1; tentatively, D is TRBD2 (6 bases). The DNA for the CDR3 is TGCGCCAGCAGCTTGCCGGGAGCATACAATGAGCAGTTCTTC. As protein: CASSLPGAYNEQFF.